These T cell receptor beta chains were read from a single sample in a study of shared clonotypes between healthy human individuals. Clones were sequenced by immunoSEQ multiplex PCR, and TCRdb holds only the in-frame ones, with some missing. The sample holds just over 2,000,000 clones, about 94% seen once. The sequenced sample consisted of naive CD8+ T cells sorted from blood. These receptors were taken from a young man in good health. CDR3s include the opening cysteine and the closing phenylalanine or tryptophan. D genes are given only for firm matches. Rows may omit the clone size; those that give it use once, few, many or a size class.

j_call v_call d_call clone_size cdr3_aa cdr3_nt
TRBJ2-2 TRBV7-8 - - CASRRGASGTGELFF TGTGCCAGCAGGAGGGGAGCCTCGGGGACCGGGGAGCTGTTTTTT
TRBJ2-1 TRBV7-9 TRBD2 - CASSPGLAGGPSSYNEQFF TGTGCCAGCAGCCCGGGACTAGCGGGGGGACCGAGCTCCTACAATGAGCAGTTCTTC
TRBJ2-3 TRBV6-1 - - CASRAPVASTDTQYF TGTGCCAGCAGAGCTCCCGTGGCTAGCACAGATACGCAGTATTTT
TRBJ2-5 TRBV5-6 - - CASTQVYQETQYF TGTGCCAGCACCCAGGTGTACCAAGAGACCCAGTACTTC
TRBJ2-5 TRBV30 - - CAWSVSGETQYF TGTGCCTGGAGTGTAAGCGGGGAGACCCAGTACTTC
TRBJ2-1 TRBV2 - - CASSDGGRSSYNEQFF TGTGCCAGCAGTGACGGGGGACGGAGCTCCTACAATGAGCAGTTCTTC
TRBJ2-1 TRBV27 - - CASRILAEGIYNEQFF TGTGCCAGCCGAATTTTAGCGGAAGGGATTTACAATGAGCAGTTCTTC
TRBJ2-6 TRBV5-4 - - CASGYSGANVLTF TGTGCCAGCGGGTACTCTGGGGCCAACGTCCTGACTTTC
TRBJ1-5 TRBV2 - - CASSEAGSNQPQHF TGTGCCAGCAGTGAGGCAGGGAGCAATCAGCCCCAGCATTTT
TRBJ2-2 TRBV2 - once CASSWNSNTGELFF TGTGCCTCCAGTTGGAACTCGAACACCGGGGAGCTGTTTTTT
TRBJ1-1 TRBV2 - - CASSPGGGDTEAFF TGTGCCAGCAGCCCGGGAGGAGGAGACACTGAAGCTTTCTTT
TRBJ2-7 TRBV4-3 TRBD1 - CASSLYGTASYEQYF TGCGCCAGCAGCCTCTACGGGACAGCTAGCTACGAGCAGTACTTC
TRBJ1-1 TRBV28 - - CASSFPPGDMNTEAFF TGTGCCAGCAGTTTCCCCCCGGGGGATATGAACACTGAAGCTTTCTTT
TRBJ2-5 TRBV29-1 - - CSVEDVASEETQYF TGCAGCGTTGAAGATGTGGCTAGCGAGGAGACCCAGTACTTC
TRBJ2-7 TRBV5-1 - - CASSFRNSYEQYF TGCGCCAGCAGCTTTAGAAATTCCTACGAGCAGTACTTC
TRBJ2-7 TRBV7-6 TRBD1 - CASSLALGQGAYEQYF TGTGCCAGCAGCTTAGCTCTAGGACAGGGGGCTTACGAGCAGTACTTC
TRBJ2-7 TRBV6-6 TRBD1 - CASRPAGTGDYEQYF TGTGCCAGCAGACCTGCCGGGACAGGGGATTACGAGCAGTACTTC
TRBJ2-1 TRBV7-9 TRBD2 once CASSSGGPSGTTYNEQFF TGTGCCAGCAGCTCCGGGGGCCCTAGCGGGACTACATACAATGAGCAGTTCTTC
TRBJ2-7 TRBV27 - - CASSLEGSFYEQYF TGTGCCAGCAGCCTCGAGGGGAGTTTTTACGAGCAGTACTTC
TRBJ1-2 TRBV5-6 - - CASSLGQSPYGYTF TGTGCCAGCAGCTTGGGTCAGTCACCTTATGGCTACACCTTC
TRBJ2-2 TRBV6-5 - - CASSYTGWWDTGELFF TGTGCCAGCAGTTACACGGGGTGGTGGGACACCGGGGAGCTGTTTTTT
TRBJ1-4 TRBV4-3 - once CASSQVRTLTNEKLFF TGCGCCAGCAGCCAAGTCCGGACGCTAACTAATGAAAAACTGTTTTTT
TRBJ2-7 TRBV6-5 - - CASSYSSGVYEQYF TGTGCCAGCAGTTACTCGTCAGGGGTCTACGAGCAGTACTTC
TRBJ2-3 TRBV9 TRBD2 - CASSPLADTDTQYF TGTGCCAGCAGCCCCCTAGCGGACACAGATACGCAGTATTTT
TRBJ1-1 TRBV13 TRBD1 once CASSYLGQGNTEAFF TGTGCCAGCAGCTACCTAGGACAGGGGAACACTGAAGCTTTCTTT
TRBJ1-5 TRBV28 TRBD1 - CATQDRGFNQPQHF TGTGCCACCCAAGACAGGGGCTTCAATCAGCCCCAGCATTTT
TRBJ2-5 TRBV28 TRBD1 - CASKSTGEEETQYF TGTGCCAGCAAATCGACAGGGGAGGAGGAGACCCAGTACTTC
TRBJ2-7 TRBV6-5 TRBD1 - CASSYLEGAEQYF TGTGCCAGCAGTTATCTTGAGGGGGCCGAGCAGTACTTC
TRBJ2-1 TRBV29-1 - - CSVDGGAGYNEQFF TGCAGCGTTGACGGAGGGGCGGGCTACAATGAGCAGTTCTTC
TRBJ2-7 TRBV19 - - CASSPSGTAAYEQYF TGTGCCAGTAGTCCCTCCGGGACCGCCGCCTACGAGCAGTACTTC
TRBJ2-2 TRBV29-1 - - CSADSMNTGELFF TGCAGCGCGGACAGTATGAACACCGGGGAGCTGTTTTTT
TRBJ2-5 TRBV4-1 TRBD2 - CASSQGIAGEKTQYF TGCGCCAGCAGCCAAGGAATAGCGGGGGAGAAGACCCAGTACTTC
TRBJ2-7 TRBV7-9 - - CASSSLQGITYEQYF TGTGCCAGCAGCTCGTTACAGGGTATAACCTACGAGCAGTACTTC
TRBJ2-1 TRBV10-2 TRBD2 - CASSEFWRERDNEQFF TGCGCCAGCAGTGAATTTTGGCGGGAGCGAGACAATGAGCAGTTCTTC
TRBJ1-1 TRBV6-4 TRBD1 - CASRATQGVITEAFF TGTGCCAGCAGGGCAACACAGGGGGTGATTACTGAAGCTTTCTTT
TRBJ2-2 TRBV10-3 TRBD2 - CAISREGERGTNTGELFF TGTGCCATCAGTCGAGAAGGGGAGCGGGGGACGAACACCGGGGAGCTGTTTTTT
TRBJ2-5 TRBV5-1 - - CASSSGMIQETQYF TGCGCCAGCAGCTCAGGGATGATCCAAGAGACCCAGTACTTC
TRBJ1-5 TRBV4-3 - - CASSPSVWSPGDSNQPQHF TGCGCCAGCAGCCCTTCCGTTTGGTCGCCCGGGGACAGCAATCAGCCCCAGCATTTT